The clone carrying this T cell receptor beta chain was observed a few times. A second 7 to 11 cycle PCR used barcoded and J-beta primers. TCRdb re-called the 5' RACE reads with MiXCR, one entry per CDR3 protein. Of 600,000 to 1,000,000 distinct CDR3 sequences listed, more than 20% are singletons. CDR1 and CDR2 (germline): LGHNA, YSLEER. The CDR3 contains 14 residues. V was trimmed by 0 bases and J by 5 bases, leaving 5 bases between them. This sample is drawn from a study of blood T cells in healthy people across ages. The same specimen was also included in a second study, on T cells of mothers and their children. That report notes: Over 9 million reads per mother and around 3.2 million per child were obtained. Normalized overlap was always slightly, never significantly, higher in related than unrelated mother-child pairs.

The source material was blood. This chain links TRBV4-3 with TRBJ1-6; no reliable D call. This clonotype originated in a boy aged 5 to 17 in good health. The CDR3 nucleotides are TGCGCCAGCAGCCAAGAAGCCGATAATTCACCCCTCCACTTT. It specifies CASSQEADNSPLHF.